A selection of T cell receptor beta chains follows, all from one sample in a study of OX40 agonist ivuxolimab in advanced cancers. Measured with immunoSEQ multiplex PCR; TCRdb has only the in-frame clones, and not every one. The data show some 100,000 clones, 90% seen once. The input for sequencing was CD4+ or CD8+ T cells sorted from blood, taken in a trial of the OX40 agonist ivuxolimab. These TCRs come from an adult with an advanced solid tumor such as melanoma, head and neck, liver or kidney cancer. Each CDR3 is given with its conserved first and last residue. D genes are given only for firm matches. Size values are once, few and many counts, or a class for expanded clones, and some rows have none.

>TRBJ1-4|TRBV6-6|NA|NA|13
CASSLVGSEKLFF
TGTGCCAGCAGTTTAGTTGGAAGCGAAAAACTGTTTTTT
>TRBJ1-2|TRBV5-1|TRBD1|NA|16
CASSITTGTGVYGYTF
TGCGCCAGCAGCATAACCACAGGGACAGGGGTTTATGGCTACACCTTC
>TRBJ2-3|TRBV7-2|TRBD2|NA|16
CASSLPSGVATDTQYF
TGTGCCAGCAGCTTACCTAGCGGAGTAGCGACAGATACGCAGTATTTT
>TRBJ1-5|TRBV28|NA|NA|15
CASSLITVSNQPQHF
TGTGCCAGCAGTTTAATCACAGTTAGCAATCAGCCCCAGCATTTT
>TRBJ1-1|TRBV6-6|NA|NA|14
CASSSRAGNTEAFF
TGTGCCAGCAGTTCAAGGGCAGGGAACACTGAAGCTTTCTTT
>TRBJ2-1|TRBV11-1|TRBD2|NA|14
CASQFRDYYNEQFF
TGTGCCAGCCAATTCCGGGACTACTACAATGAGCAGTTCTTC
>TRBJ1-6|TRBV7-3|NA|NA|14
CASSSGSYNSPLHF
TGTGCCAGCAGCTCCGGCTCCTATAATTCACCCCTCCACTTT
>TRBJ1-2|TRBV5-8|NA|NA|16
CASSLGPQGSRGGYTF
TGTGCCAGCAGCTTGGGTCCACAGGGTTCTCGGGGTGGCTACACCTTC
>TRBJ2-2|TRBV14|NA|NA|14
CASSPYGVSGELFF
TGTGCCAGCAGCCCGTACGGGGTTAGCGGGGAGCTGTTTTTT
>TRBJ2-3|TRBV4-2|NA|NA|16
CASSQGVAGGTDTQYF
TGTGCCAGCAGCCAAGGGGTGGCAGGGGGCACAGATACGCAGTATTTT
>TRBJ2-3|TRBV7-2|NA|NA|13
CASSYGLPDTQYF
TGTGCCAGCAGCTACGGACTACCCGATACGCAGTATTTT
>TRBJ1-2|TRBV5-1|NA|once|14
CASSLDSRNYGYTF
TGCGCCAGCAGCTTGGATTCAAGAAACTATGGCTACACCTTC
>TRBJ2-7|TRBV18|TRBD1|NA|15
CASSPNIGQGREQYF
TGTGCCAGCTCACCGAATATCGGACAGGGAAGGGAGCAGTACTTC
>TRBJ2-1|TRBV9|NA|NA|14
CASGAGSSYNEQFF
TGTGCCAGTGGCGCGGGGAGCTCCTACAATGAGCAGTTCTTC